This entry concerns a single TCR beta chain. Authors' data handling: Quantification of nucleated cells was approximated via reference gene primer amplification. Assay used: immunoSEQ multiplex PCR; TCRdb lists only in-frame clones, some missing. V, J and clone size reflect that table, while D and trimming were determined from the DNA. This table holds about 140,000 clones, about 87% found once. The Seattle patients joined while their infection was active and were tracked longitudinally afterward. CDR3 length: 15 amino acids. The germline V gene has CDR1 MNHEY and CDR2 SVGAGI. Trimming removed 7 bases at V and 4 bases at J, with 17 bases between. This entry comes from a study of blood T cell repertoires in COVID-19. For the study at large: Donors in the United States, Italy and Spain gave samples during acute or convalescent COVID-19.

The chain carries TRBV6-5 and TRBJ1-5; D not certain. The receptor was derived from a human donor with COVID-19, enrolled during active disease. The donor label of this sample is uncertain. What was sequenced was peripheral blood. This CDR3 reads CASILHPPGNQPQHF. The CDR3 region has the DNA TGTGCCAGCATCCTACATCCTCCGGGGAATCAGCCCCAGCATTTT.